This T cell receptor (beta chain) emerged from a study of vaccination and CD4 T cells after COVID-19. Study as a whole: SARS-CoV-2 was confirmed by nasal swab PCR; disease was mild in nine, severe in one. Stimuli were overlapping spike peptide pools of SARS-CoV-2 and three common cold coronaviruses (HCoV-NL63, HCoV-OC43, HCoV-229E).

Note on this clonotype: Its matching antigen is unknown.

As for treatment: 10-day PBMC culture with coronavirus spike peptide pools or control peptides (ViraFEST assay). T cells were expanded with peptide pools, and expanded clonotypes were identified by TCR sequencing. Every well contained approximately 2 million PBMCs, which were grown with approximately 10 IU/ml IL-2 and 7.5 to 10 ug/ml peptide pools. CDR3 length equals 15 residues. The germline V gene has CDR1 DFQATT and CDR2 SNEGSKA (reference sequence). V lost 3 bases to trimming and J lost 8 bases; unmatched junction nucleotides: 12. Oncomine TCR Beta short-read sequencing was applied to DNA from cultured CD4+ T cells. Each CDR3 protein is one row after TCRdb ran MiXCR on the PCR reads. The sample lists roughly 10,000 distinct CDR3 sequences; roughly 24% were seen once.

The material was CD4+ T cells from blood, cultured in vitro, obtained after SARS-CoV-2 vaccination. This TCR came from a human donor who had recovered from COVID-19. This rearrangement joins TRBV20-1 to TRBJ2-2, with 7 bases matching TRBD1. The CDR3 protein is CSARVGQSVAGELFF. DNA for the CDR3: TGCAGTGCTAGGGTGGGACAGTCGGTAGCTGGGGAGCTGTTTTTT.